This T cell receptor (beta chain) comes out of a study of response to subunit inactivated influenza vaccine (dated by TCRdb to the late 2010s). About the investigation overall: Deep quantitative T cell receptor repertoire profiling was used in the study to track responses to a trivalent subunit inactivated influenza vaccine. On the study overall, not on this receptor specifically: The authors proposed that each seasonal influenza vaccination may bring in only a limited number of new T cells.

V gives up 8 bases and J gives up 4 bases, and the segment between their germline ends measures 12 bases. Per the germline V gene, MNHNS is the CDR1 and SASEGT is the CDR2. There are 13 amino acids in the CDR3, from cysteine to phenylalanine inclusive. Kept here is only the CDR3 DNA, which spans 39 bases and is read in frame from base 1. The library came from RT-PCR. The sequencer listed for this sample is Illumina HiSeq 2500. Starting from the raw public reads, TCRdb applied fastp trimming at Q25, assembled clones with MiXCR and retained in-frame beta chains. Each entry merges the rows of one CDR3 protein and shows their most common DNA and genes. The sample yields about 700,000 distinct CDR3 sequences; about 15% were counted once. Around 7.3% of the sample belongs to the ten largest clones. As concerns this clonotype: Its antigen remains undetermined. Per-nucleotide qualities are absent, and no much larger clonotype sits a single base away.

The rearrangement combines TRBV6-1 with TRBJ1-5; the D segment could be TRBD1, given 6 matching bases. This TCR was sampled from a man between 50 and 59 years old who received an inactivated influenza vaccine. Donor details come from another sample of the same person, matched by shared clones. Specimen: PBMCs from blood, collected around two weeks before vaccination. This receptor carries the CDR3 CASGGQLNQPQHF. The nucleotide sequence reads TGTGCCAGCGGTGGACAGCTGAATCAGCCCCAGCATTTT.